Only a few counts were recorded for the clone carrying this TCR beta chain. What it binds is unknown. This sample stems from a study of T cell repertoires in cytomegalovirus infection. Across the study: Shared public TCR beta signatures pointed to both CMV infection and a matching HLA type.

TCRdb itself ran the reads through MiXCR, one entry per CDR3 protein. This table holds under 200,000 distinct CDR3 sequences, 8% to 10% found once. The CDR3 covers 15 residues. From germline, CDR1 is SGHTA and CDR2 FQGNSA. Trimming took 5 bases from V and 0 from J, leaving 10 bases between them. Study-level findings and limits: Ex vivo, HLA-C-restricted CMV-specific TCR beta clonotypes prevailed over the rest of the response. Public TCR beta family frequency separated CMV-and-HLA carriers, including in an independent cohort.

The chain has TRBV7-2 and TRBJ1-4; TRBD1 might be the D (6 bases). The sample consisted of PBMCs. The TCR was taken from a human donor in good health (CMV status not recorded). Some clones in this sample may be carry-over from other donors' samples. CDR3 protein: CASSPTGSTNEKLFF. CDR3 DNA sequence: TGTGCCAGCAGCCCTACAGGGTCAACTAATGAAAAACTGTTTTTT.